The sequence of this T cell receptor beta chain was determined in a study of cytomegalovirus exposure and HLA in healthy donors. The ends were cut back, 6 bases at V and 1 base at J, with 12 bases in the middle. The CDR3 is made up of 15 amino acids. The germline V gene has CDR1 MNHEY and CDR2 SMNVEV (reference sequence). A note on this clone: The antigen remains unidentified.

Study-wide points: Investigators reported approximately 170 TCR beta chains as tied to cytomegalovirus. Common viral pathogens seemed, in a later analysis, to connect with several of the most significant clusters. Some segments of the V type, notably TRBV6-2 and TRBV6-3, were excluded as indistinguishable.

PCR employed 60 Vbeta and 13 Jbeta primers. Assay: immunoSEQ multiplex PCR; the TCRdb copy retains only in-frame clones and omits some. Of 150,000 to 200,000 clones listed, approximately 80% are singletons. Sequences were obtained from PBMCs. This clonotype was obtained from a woman younger than 45 in good health and CMV-seropositive. The chain employs TRBV27 and TRBJ2-2; possibly TRBD1 for D (5 bases). The DNA for the CDR3 is TGTGCCAGCAGCCGTCTAGGGGTGAACACCGGGGAGCTGTTTTTT. Translated, it gives CASSRLGVNTGELFF.